These T cell receptor beta chains were read from a single sample in a study of spatial heterogeneity in lung cancer. One entry per CDR3 protein results from TCRdb running MiXCR on the 5' RACE reads. The sample consists of tens of thousands of distinct CDR3 sequences, about an eighth of them appearing once. Specimen: PBMCs, collected at surgery. These receptors were collected from a male donor with early-stage non-small cell lung cancer. Both conserved end residues are part of each CDR3. A D gene is named only where the DNA matches it firmly. Some rows have no size entry. The others give once, few or many, or a class for an expanded clone.

V	J	size	D	CDR3	DNA
TRBV20-1	TRBJ2-3	many	.	CSAQASYPTDTQYF	TGCAGTGCACAAGCTAGCTATCCCACAGATACGCAGTATTTT
TRBV7-2	TRBJ2-5	.	.	CASSLAGWYQETQYF	TGTGCCAGCAGCTTAGCGGGCTGGTACCAAGAGACCCAGTACTTC
TRBV28	TRBJ2-1	.	TRBD2	CASSSLAGGPKNEQFF	TGTGCCAGCAGTTCCTTAGCGGGAGGGCCGAAAAATGAGCAGTTCTTC
TRBV20-1	TRBJ2-1	.	TRBD2	CSARDLLADLDEQFF	TGCAGTGCTAGAGATCTACTAGCGGACTTAGATGAGCAGTTCTTC
TRBV5-1	TRBJ2-1	.	TRBD1	CASSSDRAVLEQFF	TGCGCCAGCAGCTCCGACAGGGCCGTTCTTGAGCAGTTCTTC
TRBV20-1	TRBJ1-2	once	.	CSASLGAGSNYGYTF	TGCAGTGCTAGTTTAGGGGCAGGGTCTAACTATGGCTACACCTTC
TRBV19	TRBJ1-1	.	.	CASSTGTTKSWNTEAFF	TGTGCCAGTAGTACCGGGACAACGAAATCCTGGAACACTGAAGCTTTCTTT
TRBV24-1	TRBJ1-1	few	.	CATSGGRGGKNTEAFF	TGTGCCACCAGTGGGGGCAGGGGCGGGAAGAACACTGAAGCTTTCTTT
TRBV20-1	TRBJ2-1	few	TRBD2	CSATGLAGIDNEQFF	TGCAGTGCTACGGGACTAGCGGGAATCGACAATGAGCAGTTCTTC
TRBV4-3	TRBJ1-6	many	.	CASSQDLGSSYNSPLHF	TGCGCCAGCAGCCAAGATCTGGGAAGCTCCTATAATTCACCCCTCCACTTT
TRBV5-5	TRBJ2-2	.	TRBD2	CASSSGGLNTGELFF	TGTGCCAGCAGCAGCGGGGGGTTGAACACCGGGGAGCTGTTTTTT
TRBV29-1	TRBJ2-7	few	TRBD1	CSVIGRTGAPYEQYF	TGCAGCGTGATTGGAAGGACAGGGGCACCCTACGAGCAGTACTTC
TRBV7-2	TRBJ2-3	many	.	CASRFGGGTDTQYF	TGTGCCAGCAGGTTTGGCGGGGGCACAGATACGCAGTATTTT
TRBV7-2	TRBJ2-7	.	TRBD2	CASSLTPGRLAGAYEQYF	TGTGCCAGCAGCTTAACCCCCGGAAGACTAGCGGGAGCCTACGAGCAGTACTTC
TRBV5-1	TRBJ1-1	.	.	CASSLGHLNTEAFF	TGCGCCAGCAGCTTGGGACACCTGAACACTGAAGCTTTCTTT
TRBV21-1	TRBJ1-4	.	.	CASSKESENEKLFF	TGTGCCAGCAGCAAAGAGTCTGAGAATGAAAAACTGTTTTTT
TRBV7-3	TRBJ2-1	many	.	CASSPNPGLAYNEQFF	TGTGCCAGCAGCCCCAACCCGGGACTCGCCTACAATGAGCAGTTCTTC
TRBV6-2/TRBV6-3	TRBJ2-7	.	.	CASSSGGGAWEQYF	TGTGCCAGCAGCTCTGGAGGGGGGGCCTGGGAGCAGTACTTC
TRBV5-1	TRBJ2-3	many	.	CASRSGLPDTQYF	TGCGCCAGCAGGTCGGGACTCCCAGATACGCAGTATTTT
TRBV5-6	TRBJ2-2	few	.	CASSLAGFPGELFF	TGTGCCAGCAGCTTGGCCGGGTTTCCCGGGGAGCTGTTTTTT